Listed below are T cell receptor beta chains from one sample, sequenced in a study of T cells expressing NK-cell markers. TCRdb re-called the 5' RACE reads and catalogs CDR3 proteins one per entry, DNA excluded. The table lists 150,000 or so distinct CDR3 sequences. Sequencing input: blood T cells: a sorted CD56 or NKG2C T cell subset, CD4+ or CD8+ T cells, or bulk PBMC T cells (not recorded which). The receptors come from a woman aged 18 to 75 in good health. Each CDR3 is given with its conserved first and last residue.

V gene: TRBV5-1
J gene: TRBJ1-1
CDR3 protein: CASSISGTEGEAFF

V gene: TRBV29-1
J gene: TRBJ1-2
CDR3 protein: CSVGQEYGYTF

V gene: TRBV7-2
J gene: TRBJ1-2
CDR3 protein: CASGDRRGYGYTF

V gene: TRBV27
J gene: TRBJ2-5
CDR3 protein: CASSRGLGQETQYF

V gene: TRBV20-1
J gene: TRBJ2-7
CDR3 protein: CSAAQRGAYEQYF

V gene: TRBV9
J gene: TRBJ2-1
CDR3 protein: CASSVEQGGWMDNEQFF

V gene: TRBV7-2
J gene: TRBJ2-5
CDR3 protein: CASSLVSEETQYF

V gene: TRBV10-3
J gene: TRBJ2-1
CDR3 protein: CAISAQVGSDEQFF

V gene: TRBV11-3
J gene: TRBJ2-3
CDR3 protein: CASSFGHYGDTQYF

V gene: TRBV3-1
J gene: TRBJ2-3
CDR3 protein: CASSPTSGGSTDTQYF

V gene: TRBV6-1
J gene: TRBJ2-5
CDR3 protein: CASSEILAGGSETQYF

V gene: TRBV20-1
J gene: TRBJ2-7
CDR3 protein: CSARDHRGNYEQYF

V gene: TRBV29-1
J gene: TRBJ2-3
CDR3 protein: CIHRGRTDTQYF

V gene: TRBV15
J gene: TRBJ2-5
CDR3 protein: CATSRDTGVETQYF

V gene: TRBV6-1
J gene: TRBJ2-7
CDR3 protein: CASSEETVSYEQYF

V gene: TRBV27
J gene: TRBJ1-4
CDR3 protein: CASSLGEGFLNEKLFF

V gene: TRBV5-5
J gene: TRBJ2-7
CDR3 protein: CASSTTGGRLEQYF

V gene: TRBV5-1
J gene: TRBJ2-7
CDR3 protein: CASRGEQESYEQYF

V gene: TRBV3-1
J gene: TRBJ2-5
CDR3 protein: CASSQVLAETQYF

V gene: TRBV5-1
J gene: TRBJ2-2
CDR3 protein: CASSLGGGGELFF

V gene: TRBV11-2
J gene: TRBJ1-3
CDR3 protein: CASSYNRVGGNTIYF

V gene: TRBV7-9
J gene: TRBJ2-7
CDR3 protein: CASSHLQAHDEQYF

V gene: TRBV7-2
J gene: TRBJ2-7
CDR3 protein: CASGGGGFYEQYF

V gene: TRBV27
J gene: TRBJ2-2
CDR3 protein: CASSRGLAGVGELFF

V gene: TRBV10-3
J gene: TRBJ1-1
CDR3 protein: CAISEFDRGEAFF

V gene: TRBV29-1
J gene: TRBJ2-5
CDR3 protein: CSVLFSLNLETQYF

V gene: TRBV5-6
J gene: TRBJ1-3
CDR3 protein: CASSFDRAPGNTIYF

V gene: TRBV6-1
J gene: TRBJ2-7
CDR3 protein: CASRGLDYEQYF

V gene: TRBV4-2
J gene: TRBJ2-4
CDR3 protein: CASSQVLGQGTNIQYF

V gene: TRBV20-1
J gene: TRBJ2-7
CDR3 protein: CSAPREGGHEQYF

V gene: TRBV20-1
J gene: TRBJ1-2
CDR3 protein: CSAPGGDRGLHYGYTF

V gene: TRBV4-1
J gene: TRBJ2-7
CDR3 protein: CASSQVGDRDLAEQYF